This TCR beta chain was captured by sequencing in a study of blood T cells in healthy people across ages. A J-beta primer mix and a sample-barcoded 5' primer were used in a second PCR of roughly 6 to 11 cycles. From the 5' RACE reads, TCRdb called clonotypes with MiXCR, one entry per CDR3 protein. The data contain 1.5 million to 2 million distinct CDR3 sequences, roughly 52% of them singletons. The germline V gene encodes CDR1 LGHNA and CDR2 YSLEER. The V gene lost 3 bases and the J gene lost 6 bases, with 19 bases spanning the gap. The CDR3 spans 16 residues. This clonotype was obtained from a woman in her 40s in good health. J is TRBJ2-3 and V is TRBV4-3, with a possible D match to TRBD2 (5 bases). The sequenced sample was blood. CDR3 DNA: TGCGCCAGCAGCCAGGATGACCGTCTACTAGAGGATACGCAGTATTTT. It specifies CASSQDDRLLEDTQYF.